This T cell receptor (beta chain) was profiled in a study of blood T cells in healthy people across ages. CDR1 is SGHTA, CDR2 FQGNSA, per germline. Trimming took 5 bases from V and 6 from J, leaving 13 bases between them. This CDR3 contains 13 residues. Findings and caveats of the study: Shifts in expanded clonotypes may have been confounded by donor CMV status, which was unknown. Older individuals had lower TCR beta diversity per million T cells (the decline was roughly linear).

The study recruited healthy Caucasian donors from Russia who were aged about 6 to 95. Donors gave roughly 10 milliliters of peripheral blood apiece. Through a sample-barcoded 5' primer and a J-beta primer mix, a second PCR was run for 7 to 11 cycles. TCRdb reanalysed the 5' RACE reads using MiXCR and keeps one entry per CDR3 protein. The sample shows about a million distinct CDR3 sequences, roughly 51% of them seen only once. As to this clonotype: What it binds is not known.

The sequence derives from a woman aged 55-70 years in good health. J is TRBJ1-1 and V is TRBV7-2; D ambiguous. The sample taken for sequencing was blood. CDR3 protein: CASSQRGRAEAFF. CDR3 in DNA: TGTGCCAGCAGCCAACGAGGGCGCGCTGAAGCTTTCTTT.